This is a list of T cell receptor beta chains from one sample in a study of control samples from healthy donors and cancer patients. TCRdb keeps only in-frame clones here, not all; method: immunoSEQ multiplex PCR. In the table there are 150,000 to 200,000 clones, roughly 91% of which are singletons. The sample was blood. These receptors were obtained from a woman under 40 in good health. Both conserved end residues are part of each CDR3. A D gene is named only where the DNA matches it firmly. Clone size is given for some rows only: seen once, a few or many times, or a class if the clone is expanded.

DNA: TGTGCCAGCAGCTTAGCGGGAGGGCCCCAAGAGACCCAGTACTTC; CDR3: CASSLAGGPQETQYF; V: TRBV11-3; size: .; J: TRBJ2-5; D: TRBD2
DNA: TGTGCCATCAGTGGGGAAGGGGCGGGCAATCAGCCCCAGCATTTT; CDR3: CAISGEGAGNQPQHF; V: TRBV10-3; size: .; J: TRBJ1-5; D: .
DNA: TGTGCCAGCGGGAGTGGGGGGACCACCTACGAGCAGTACTTC; CDR3: CASGSGGTTYEQYF; V: TRBV6-5; size: .; J: TRBJ2-7; D: .
DNA: TGTGCCAGCAGTTTCATGTTAGCGGGGAACTACGAGCAGTACTTC; CDR3: CASSFMLAGNYEQYF; V: TRBV6-6; size: .; J: TRBJ2-7; D: TRBD2
DNA: TGTGCCAGCAGCCAGCGGACGGGAATTTATAGCAATCAGCCCCAGCATTTT; CDR3: CASSQRTGIYSNQPQHF; V: TRBV7-8; size: .; J: TRBJ1-5; D: .
DNA: TGTGCCAGCAGTTGGTCGGGCAATCAGCCCCAGCATTTT; CDR3: CASSWSGNQPQHF; V: TRBV6-5; size: .; J: TRBJ1-5; D: .
DNA: TGTGCCAGCAGCCAAGGGGTTAGCGGGAGGATTCTGTTCTTC; CDR3: CASSQGVSGRILFF; V: TRBV3-1/TRBV3-2; size: .; J: TRBJ2-1; D: TRBD2
DNA: TGTGCCAGCAGCTTAGAGGGGACTAGCGGGAGGGGAGAGCAGTACTTC; CDR3: CASSLEGTSGRGEQYF; V: TRBV7-2; size: .; J: TRBJ2-7; D: TRBD2
DNA: TGCGCCAGCAGCCAAGGACAGGGGGCGGGTGACACCGGGGAGCTGTTTTTT; CDR3: CASSQGQGAGDTGELFF; V: TRBV4-1; size: .; J: TRBJ2-2; D: TRBD1
DNA: TGTGCCAGCAGCCAACTCCTAGCGGGAGGAGAGACCCAGTACTTC; CDR3: CASSQLLAGGETQYF; V: TRBV14; size: .; J: TRBJ2-5; D: TRBD2
DNA: TGTGCCATCCCAGCAGGCAACTATGGCTACACCTTC; CDR3: CAIPAGNYGYTF; V: TRBV24-1; size: .; J: TRBJ1-2; D: .
DNA: TGTGCCAGCAGCTCAGGGGGCTATGGCTACACCTTC; CDR3: CASSSGGYGYTF; V: TRBV7-3; size: .; J: TRBJ1-2; D: TRBD1
DNA: TGCGCCAGCAGGGCCAGCTCCTACGAGCAGTACTTC; CDR3: CASRASSYEQYF; V: TRBV5-1; size: .; J: TRBJ2-7; D: .
DNA: TGTGCCAGCTCACCACCGGCAGGGGGAGGCTACACCTTC; CDR3: CASSPPAGGGYTF; V: TRBV18; size: .; J: TRBJ1-2; D: TRBD1
DNA: TGTGCCAGCAGTCCCTCCGGACCTATCTATGAGCAGTTCTTC; CDR3: CASSPSGPIYEQFF; V: TRBV28; size: few; J: TRBJ2-1; D: .
DNA: TGCGCCAGCAGCTTGGAATCCGGGATGTGGAACACCGGGGAGCTGTTTTTT; CDR3: CASSLESGMWNTGELFF; V: TRBV5-1; size: .; J: TRBJ2-2; D: .
DNA: TGTGCCACCAGCGGCTACAATGAGCAGTTCTTC; CDR3: CATSGYNEQFF; V: TRBV15; size: .; J: TRBJ2-1; D: .
DNA: TGCAGTGCTAGTGACCCGGAATCTAACTATGGCTACACCTTC; CDR3: CSASDPESNYGYTF; V: TRBV20-1; size: .; J: TRBJ1-2; D: .
DNA: TGTGCCAGCAGCTTAGCGGGGGGAGATCAGCCCCAGCATTTT; CDR3: CASSLAGGDQPQHF; V: TRBV11-2; size: .; J: TRBJ1-5; D: .
DNA: TGTGCCAGCAGCTTGGACAGGCAAGAGACCCAGTACTTC; CDR3: CASSLDRQETQYF; V: TRBV5-4; size: .; J: TRBJ2-5; D: .
DNA: TGTGCCAGCAGCTTAGGGGCGGGAGTGGGGGCAGATACGCAGTATTTT; CDR3: CASSLGAGVGADTQYF; V: TRBV7-2; size: .; J: TRBJ2-3; D: TRBD2